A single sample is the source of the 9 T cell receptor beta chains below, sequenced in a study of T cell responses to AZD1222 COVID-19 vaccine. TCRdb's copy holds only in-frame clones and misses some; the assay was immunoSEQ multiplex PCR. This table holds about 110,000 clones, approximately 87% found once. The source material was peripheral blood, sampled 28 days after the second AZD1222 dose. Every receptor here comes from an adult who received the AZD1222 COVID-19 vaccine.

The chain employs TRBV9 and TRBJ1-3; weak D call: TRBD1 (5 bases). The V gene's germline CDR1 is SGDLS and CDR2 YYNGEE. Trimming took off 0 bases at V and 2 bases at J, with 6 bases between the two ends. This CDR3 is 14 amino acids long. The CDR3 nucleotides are TGTGCCAGCAGCGTAGTCAGGGCTGGAAACACCATATATTTT. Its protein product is CASSVVRAGNTIYF.

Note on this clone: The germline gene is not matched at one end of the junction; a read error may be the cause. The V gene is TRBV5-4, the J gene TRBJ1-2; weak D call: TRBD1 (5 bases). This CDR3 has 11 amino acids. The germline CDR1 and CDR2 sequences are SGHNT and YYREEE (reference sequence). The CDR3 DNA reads TGTGCCAGTCAGGGAGGGTCGGGGACCATCTTC. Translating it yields CASQGGSGTIF.

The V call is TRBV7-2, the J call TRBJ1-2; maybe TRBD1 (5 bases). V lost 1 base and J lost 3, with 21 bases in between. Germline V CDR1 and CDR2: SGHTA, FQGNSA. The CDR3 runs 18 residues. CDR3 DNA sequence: TGTGCCAGCAGCTTAGTCCTGCATCGACGGAGGGGTGACTATGGCTACACCTTC. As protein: CASSLVLHRRRGDYGYTF.

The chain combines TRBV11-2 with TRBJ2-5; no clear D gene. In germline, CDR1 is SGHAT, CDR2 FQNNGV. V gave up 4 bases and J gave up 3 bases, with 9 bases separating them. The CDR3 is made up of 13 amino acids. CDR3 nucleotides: TGTGCCAGCAGCTGGGGAAGAAAAGAGACCCAGTACTTC. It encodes CASSWGRKETQYF.

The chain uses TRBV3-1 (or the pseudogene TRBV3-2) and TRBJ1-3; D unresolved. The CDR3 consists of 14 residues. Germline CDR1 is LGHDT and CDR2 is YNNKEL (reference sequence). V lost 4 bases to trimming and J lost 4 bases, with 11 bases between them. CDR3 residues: CASSLAGGGNTIYF. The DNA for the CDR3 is TGTGCCAGCAGCCTAGCGGGAGGGGGAAACACCATATATTTT.

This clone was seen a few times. CDR3: CASSFSLNTEAFF. The DNA of the CDR3 is TGTGCCAGCAGTTTCAGTCTGAACACTGAAGCTTTCTTT. This chain joins TRBV12-3 or TRBV12-4 and TRBJ1-1, with D unclear. This CDR3 is 13 amino acids long. V shed 3 bases and J shed 0 bases, with 5 bases lying between them.

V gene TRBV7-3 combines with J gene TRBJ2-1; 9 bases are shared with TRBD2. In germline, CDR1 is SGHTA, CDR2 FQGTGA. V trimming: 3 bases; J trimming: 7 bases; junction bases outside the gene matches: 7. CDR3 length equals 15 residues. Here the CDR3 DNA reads TGTGCCAGCAGCTTTTCTAGCGGGGCCGTGAATGAGCAGTTCTTC. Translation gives CASSFSSGAVNEQFF.

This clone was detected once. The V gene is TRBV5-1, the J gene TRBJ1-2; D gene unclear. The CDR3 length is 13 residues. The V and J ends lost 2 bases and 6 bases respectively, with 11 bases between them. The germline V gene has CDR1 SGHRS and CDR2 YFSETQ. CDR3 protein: CASSLKELNGYTF. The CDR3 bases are TGCGCCAGCAGCTTAAAGGAATTAAATGGCTACACCTTC.

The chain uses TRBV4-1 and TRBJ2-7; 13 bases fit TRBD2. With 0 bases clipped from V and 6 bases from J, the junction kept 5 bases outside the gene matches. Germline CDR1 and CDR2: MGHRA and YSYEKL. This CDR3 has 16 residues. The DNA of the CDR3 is TGCGCCAGCAGCCAAGACCGGACTAGCGGGAGTCTCGAGCAGTACTTC. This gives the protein CASSQDRTSGSLEQYF.